The 16 T cell receptor beta chains in this list originate from one sample, sequenced in a study of response to subunit inactivated influenza vaccine. TCRdb processed the RT-PCR reads anew with MiXCR; each CDR3 protein has one entry. There are 650,000 or so distinct CDR3 sequences in the sample; about 14% occur only once, and approximately 7.6% lies in the top ten. The starting material was PBMCs from blood, obtained roughly 15 days before vaccination. These receptors were taken from a man over 45 who received an inactivated influenza vaccine.

This clonotype showed up just a few times. This chain uses TRBV9 with TRBJ1-3, with D possibly matching TRBD1 (5 bases). The germline V gene has CDR1 SGDLS and CDR2 YYNGEE. The CDR3 sequence is 15 residues long. Between the trimmed V and J ends, which lost 2 bases and 4 bases, there was a span of 13 bases. CDR3 in DNA: TGTGCCAGCAGCGTGGGGGGAATGGCCGGAAACACCATATATTTT. Translation gives CASSVGGMAGNTIYF.

V usage is TRBV4-1 and J usage is TRBJ1-4, with D perhaps TRBD1 (5 bases). From germline, CDR1 is MGHRA and CDR2 YSYEKL. The V gene lost 4 bases and the J gene lost 8 bases, with 20 bases spanning the gap. The CDR3 length is 16 residues. CDR3 nucleotide sequence: TGCGCCAGCAGCCCTGGGGCACAAAAGGGCAGGGAAAAACTGTTTTTT. Its protein product is CASSPGAQKGREKLFF.

This clonotype was seen repeatedly, ten times or more. The gene calls are TRBV28 and TRBJ1-3; D unclear. Germline V lookup: CDR1 MDHEN, CDR2 SYDVKM. The CDR3 has 14 residues. Deletions cut 3 bases from V and 1 base from J, with 7 bases between. In nucleotides, the CDR3 is TGTGCCAGCAGTTTCGCTGGATCTGGAAACACCATATATTTT. Translation: CASSFAGSGNTIYF. Full variable domain (outside the CDR3, taken from reference TRBV28 and TRBJ1-3): DVKVTQSSRYLVKRTGEKVFLECVQDMDHENMFWYRQDPGLGLRLIYFSYDVKMKEKGDIPEGYSVSREKKERFSLILESASTNQTSMYLCASSFAGSGNTIYFGEGSWLTVV.

V usage is TRBV6-1 and J usage is TRBJ2-1, with 15 bases lining up with TRBD2. This CDR3 region has 16 residues. The ends lost 7 bases at V and 9 bases at J; junction bases unmatched: 10. Germline CDR1 is MNHNS and CDR2 is SASEGT. The CDR3 bases are TGTGCCAGCACACCACCCGGACTAGCGGGAGGGGGTGAGCAGTTCTTC. This gives the protein CASTPPGLAGGGEQFF.

The V and J genes are TRBV24-1 and TRBJ2-1; 14 positions match TRBD2. Germline CDR1 and CDR2: KGHDR and SFDVKD. The CDR3 totals 18 residues. The ends lost 6 bases at V and 2 bases at J; junction bases unmatched: 8. This chain's CDR3 is CATSTTSGGGSPYNEQFF. The CDR3 DNA reads TGTGCCACCAGTACGACTAGCGGGGGGGGGAGTCCCTACAATGAGCAGTTCTTC.

This clonotype was picked up many times. The chain links TRBV12-3 or TRBV12-4 to TRBJ2-3, with 10 bases that match TRBD2. With V trimmed by 6 bases and J by 0 bases, 3 bases remained unmatched. The CDR3 extends over 15 amino acids. The CDR3 loop is CASSEAGGSTDTQYF. In DNA, the CDR3 is TGTGCCAGCAGCGAAGCGGGGGGGAGCACAGATACGCAGTATTTT.

V gene TRBV28 combines with J gene TRBJ2-7; 12 bases map to TRBD1. Germline CDR1 reads MDHEN; CDR2 reads SYDVKM. This CDR3 is built from 14 residues. Unmatched junction bases numbered 7, after V lost 6 bases and J lost 7 bases. CDR3 region: CASSAGQGAGEQYF. The CDR3 DNA reads TGTGCCAGCAGCGCGGGACAGGGGGCTGGAGAGCAGTACTTC.

The chain joins TRBV9 to TRBJ2-4, with TRBD1 matching 10 bases. The CDR3 extends over 15 amino acids. CDR1 SGDLS and CDR2 YYNGEE come from the germline V gene. The ends lost 1 base at V and 5 bases at J; junction bases unmatched: 3. CDR3 sequence: CASSVHGTGENIQYF. CDR3 nucleotides: TGTGCCAGCAGCGTACACGGGACAGGGGAAAACATTCAGTACTTC.

This chain links TRBV11-2 with TRBJ2-7, with D unresolved. The CDR3 runs 12 residues. The germline gives CDR1 SGHAT, CDR2 FQNNGV. Trimming pared 1 base from V and 5 bases from J, leaving 6 bases between. As DNA, the CDR3 is TGTGCCAGCAGCTTAGCCCTTAACGAGCAGTACTTC. Its protein product is CASSLALNEQYF.

In its sample, this clonotype was seen a few times. The chain employs TRBV6-5 and TRBJ2-1; TRBD2 matches at 12 bases. This CDR3 has 16 amino acids. The V segment lost 4 bases and the J segment 8 bases; nucleotides outside the gene matches: 9. Germline V gene data show CDR1 as MNHEY and CDR2 as SVGAGI. The DNA for the CDR3 is TGTGCCAGCAGTTCCCACCCTAGCGGGGGGGCGGATGAGCAGTTCTTC. This gives the protein CASSSHPSGGADEQFF.

This clonotype was counted only a few times. The chain couples TRBV15 to TRBJ2-2, with 7 bases identical to TRBD1. CDR3 size: 15 residues. Germline V lookup: CDR1 LNHNV, CDR2 YYDKDF (reference sequence). Losses at the gene ends were 1 base for V and 2 bases for J; bases not matched to a gene: 1. CDR3 sequence reads: CATSRGQGNTGELFF. CDR3 in DNA: TGTGCCACCAGCAGAGGACAGGGCAACACCGGGGAGCTGTTTTTT.

The chain carries TRBV7-9 and TRBJ1-5; TRBD1 agrees at 7 bases. The V gene end was trimmed by 3 bases and the J gene end by 7 bases; junction bases not matched to a gene: 9. Per germline, CDR1 SEHNR and CDR2 FQNEAQ (reference sequence). This CDR3 is 15 amino acids long. The CDR3 region has the DNA TGTGCCAGCAGCTTTTCACAGGGGCCGGGGCAGCCCCAGCATTTT. It is translated as CASSFSQGPGQPQHF. The variable domain in full, completed from reference TRBV7-9 and TRBJ1-5, reads DTGVSQNPRHKITKRGQNVTFRCDPISEHNRLYWYRQTLGQGPEFLTYFQNEAQLEKSRLLSDRFSAERPKGSFSTLEIQRTEQGDSAMYLCASSFSQGPGQPQHFGDGTRLSIL.

V gene TRBV9 combines with J gene TRBJ2-7; 9 bases line up with TRBD2. The V gene end was trimmed by 0 bases and the J gene end by 2 bases; junction bases not matched to a gene: 3. This CDR3 spans 15 amino acids. Germline V CDR1 and CDR2: SGDLS, YYNGEE. The CDR3 DNA reads as TGTGCCAGCAGCGTAGGCGGGAGGGCCCCCTACGAGCAGTACTTC. Its translation is CASSVGGRAPYEQYF.

This clonotype was seen more than once but under ten times. V gene TRBV7-8 combines with J gene TRBJ2-7; no firm D call. There are 13 residues in the CDR3. Per germline, CDR1 SGHVS and CDR2 FQNEAQ. Trimming took 4 bases from V and 7 from J, leaving 14 bases between them. CDR3 DNA sequence: TGTGCCAGCAGCTCCAAGATCCCAAGGGAGCAGTACTTC. Protein sequence: CASSSKIPREQYF.

This clonotype has a handful of counts. The chain is built from TRBV6-2 or TRBV6-3 and TRBJ2-7; unclear D gene. Germline V CDR1 and CDR2: MNHEY, SVGEGT. Trimming took off 5 bases at V and 0 bases at J, with 5 bases between the two ends. The length of the CDR3 is 12 residues. CDR3 loop: CASSDNSYEQYF. In DNA, the CDR3 is TGTGCCAGCAGTGACAACTCCTACGAGCAGTACTTC.

This clonotype was seen a handful of times. V gene TRBV20-1 combines with J gene TRBJ1-6; unclear D gene. Germline assignment: CDR1 DFQATT and CDR2 SNEGSKA (reference sequence). The V and J ends lost 6 bases and 14 bases respectively, with 11 bases between them. This CDR3 is built from 10 residues. Here the CDR3 DNA reads TGCAGTGCCCCTAGGAGGGCCCTCCACTTT. It specifies CSAPRRALHF.